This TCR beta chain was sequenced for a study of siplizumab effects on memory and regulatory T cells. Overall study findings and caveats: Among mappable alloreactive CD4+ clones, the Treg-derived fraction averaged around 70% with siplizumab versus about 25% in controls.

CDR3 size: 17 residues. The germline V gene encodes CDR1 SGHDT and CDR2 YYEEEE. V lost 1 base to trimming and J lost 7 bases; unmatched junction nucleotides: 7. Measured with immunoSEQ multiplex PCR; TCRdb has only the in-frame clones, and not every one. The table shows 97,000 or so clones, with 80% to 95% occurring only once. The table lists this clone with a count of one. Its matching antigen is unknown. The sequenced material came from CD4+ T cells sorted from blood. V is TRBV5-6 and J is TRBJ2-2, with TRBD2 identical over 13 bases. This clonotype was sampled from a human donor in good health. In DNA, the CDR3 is TGTGCCAGCAGCTTGATACTAGCGGGAGGGCCAATCGGGGAGCTGTTTTTT. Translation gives CASSLILAGGPIGELFF.